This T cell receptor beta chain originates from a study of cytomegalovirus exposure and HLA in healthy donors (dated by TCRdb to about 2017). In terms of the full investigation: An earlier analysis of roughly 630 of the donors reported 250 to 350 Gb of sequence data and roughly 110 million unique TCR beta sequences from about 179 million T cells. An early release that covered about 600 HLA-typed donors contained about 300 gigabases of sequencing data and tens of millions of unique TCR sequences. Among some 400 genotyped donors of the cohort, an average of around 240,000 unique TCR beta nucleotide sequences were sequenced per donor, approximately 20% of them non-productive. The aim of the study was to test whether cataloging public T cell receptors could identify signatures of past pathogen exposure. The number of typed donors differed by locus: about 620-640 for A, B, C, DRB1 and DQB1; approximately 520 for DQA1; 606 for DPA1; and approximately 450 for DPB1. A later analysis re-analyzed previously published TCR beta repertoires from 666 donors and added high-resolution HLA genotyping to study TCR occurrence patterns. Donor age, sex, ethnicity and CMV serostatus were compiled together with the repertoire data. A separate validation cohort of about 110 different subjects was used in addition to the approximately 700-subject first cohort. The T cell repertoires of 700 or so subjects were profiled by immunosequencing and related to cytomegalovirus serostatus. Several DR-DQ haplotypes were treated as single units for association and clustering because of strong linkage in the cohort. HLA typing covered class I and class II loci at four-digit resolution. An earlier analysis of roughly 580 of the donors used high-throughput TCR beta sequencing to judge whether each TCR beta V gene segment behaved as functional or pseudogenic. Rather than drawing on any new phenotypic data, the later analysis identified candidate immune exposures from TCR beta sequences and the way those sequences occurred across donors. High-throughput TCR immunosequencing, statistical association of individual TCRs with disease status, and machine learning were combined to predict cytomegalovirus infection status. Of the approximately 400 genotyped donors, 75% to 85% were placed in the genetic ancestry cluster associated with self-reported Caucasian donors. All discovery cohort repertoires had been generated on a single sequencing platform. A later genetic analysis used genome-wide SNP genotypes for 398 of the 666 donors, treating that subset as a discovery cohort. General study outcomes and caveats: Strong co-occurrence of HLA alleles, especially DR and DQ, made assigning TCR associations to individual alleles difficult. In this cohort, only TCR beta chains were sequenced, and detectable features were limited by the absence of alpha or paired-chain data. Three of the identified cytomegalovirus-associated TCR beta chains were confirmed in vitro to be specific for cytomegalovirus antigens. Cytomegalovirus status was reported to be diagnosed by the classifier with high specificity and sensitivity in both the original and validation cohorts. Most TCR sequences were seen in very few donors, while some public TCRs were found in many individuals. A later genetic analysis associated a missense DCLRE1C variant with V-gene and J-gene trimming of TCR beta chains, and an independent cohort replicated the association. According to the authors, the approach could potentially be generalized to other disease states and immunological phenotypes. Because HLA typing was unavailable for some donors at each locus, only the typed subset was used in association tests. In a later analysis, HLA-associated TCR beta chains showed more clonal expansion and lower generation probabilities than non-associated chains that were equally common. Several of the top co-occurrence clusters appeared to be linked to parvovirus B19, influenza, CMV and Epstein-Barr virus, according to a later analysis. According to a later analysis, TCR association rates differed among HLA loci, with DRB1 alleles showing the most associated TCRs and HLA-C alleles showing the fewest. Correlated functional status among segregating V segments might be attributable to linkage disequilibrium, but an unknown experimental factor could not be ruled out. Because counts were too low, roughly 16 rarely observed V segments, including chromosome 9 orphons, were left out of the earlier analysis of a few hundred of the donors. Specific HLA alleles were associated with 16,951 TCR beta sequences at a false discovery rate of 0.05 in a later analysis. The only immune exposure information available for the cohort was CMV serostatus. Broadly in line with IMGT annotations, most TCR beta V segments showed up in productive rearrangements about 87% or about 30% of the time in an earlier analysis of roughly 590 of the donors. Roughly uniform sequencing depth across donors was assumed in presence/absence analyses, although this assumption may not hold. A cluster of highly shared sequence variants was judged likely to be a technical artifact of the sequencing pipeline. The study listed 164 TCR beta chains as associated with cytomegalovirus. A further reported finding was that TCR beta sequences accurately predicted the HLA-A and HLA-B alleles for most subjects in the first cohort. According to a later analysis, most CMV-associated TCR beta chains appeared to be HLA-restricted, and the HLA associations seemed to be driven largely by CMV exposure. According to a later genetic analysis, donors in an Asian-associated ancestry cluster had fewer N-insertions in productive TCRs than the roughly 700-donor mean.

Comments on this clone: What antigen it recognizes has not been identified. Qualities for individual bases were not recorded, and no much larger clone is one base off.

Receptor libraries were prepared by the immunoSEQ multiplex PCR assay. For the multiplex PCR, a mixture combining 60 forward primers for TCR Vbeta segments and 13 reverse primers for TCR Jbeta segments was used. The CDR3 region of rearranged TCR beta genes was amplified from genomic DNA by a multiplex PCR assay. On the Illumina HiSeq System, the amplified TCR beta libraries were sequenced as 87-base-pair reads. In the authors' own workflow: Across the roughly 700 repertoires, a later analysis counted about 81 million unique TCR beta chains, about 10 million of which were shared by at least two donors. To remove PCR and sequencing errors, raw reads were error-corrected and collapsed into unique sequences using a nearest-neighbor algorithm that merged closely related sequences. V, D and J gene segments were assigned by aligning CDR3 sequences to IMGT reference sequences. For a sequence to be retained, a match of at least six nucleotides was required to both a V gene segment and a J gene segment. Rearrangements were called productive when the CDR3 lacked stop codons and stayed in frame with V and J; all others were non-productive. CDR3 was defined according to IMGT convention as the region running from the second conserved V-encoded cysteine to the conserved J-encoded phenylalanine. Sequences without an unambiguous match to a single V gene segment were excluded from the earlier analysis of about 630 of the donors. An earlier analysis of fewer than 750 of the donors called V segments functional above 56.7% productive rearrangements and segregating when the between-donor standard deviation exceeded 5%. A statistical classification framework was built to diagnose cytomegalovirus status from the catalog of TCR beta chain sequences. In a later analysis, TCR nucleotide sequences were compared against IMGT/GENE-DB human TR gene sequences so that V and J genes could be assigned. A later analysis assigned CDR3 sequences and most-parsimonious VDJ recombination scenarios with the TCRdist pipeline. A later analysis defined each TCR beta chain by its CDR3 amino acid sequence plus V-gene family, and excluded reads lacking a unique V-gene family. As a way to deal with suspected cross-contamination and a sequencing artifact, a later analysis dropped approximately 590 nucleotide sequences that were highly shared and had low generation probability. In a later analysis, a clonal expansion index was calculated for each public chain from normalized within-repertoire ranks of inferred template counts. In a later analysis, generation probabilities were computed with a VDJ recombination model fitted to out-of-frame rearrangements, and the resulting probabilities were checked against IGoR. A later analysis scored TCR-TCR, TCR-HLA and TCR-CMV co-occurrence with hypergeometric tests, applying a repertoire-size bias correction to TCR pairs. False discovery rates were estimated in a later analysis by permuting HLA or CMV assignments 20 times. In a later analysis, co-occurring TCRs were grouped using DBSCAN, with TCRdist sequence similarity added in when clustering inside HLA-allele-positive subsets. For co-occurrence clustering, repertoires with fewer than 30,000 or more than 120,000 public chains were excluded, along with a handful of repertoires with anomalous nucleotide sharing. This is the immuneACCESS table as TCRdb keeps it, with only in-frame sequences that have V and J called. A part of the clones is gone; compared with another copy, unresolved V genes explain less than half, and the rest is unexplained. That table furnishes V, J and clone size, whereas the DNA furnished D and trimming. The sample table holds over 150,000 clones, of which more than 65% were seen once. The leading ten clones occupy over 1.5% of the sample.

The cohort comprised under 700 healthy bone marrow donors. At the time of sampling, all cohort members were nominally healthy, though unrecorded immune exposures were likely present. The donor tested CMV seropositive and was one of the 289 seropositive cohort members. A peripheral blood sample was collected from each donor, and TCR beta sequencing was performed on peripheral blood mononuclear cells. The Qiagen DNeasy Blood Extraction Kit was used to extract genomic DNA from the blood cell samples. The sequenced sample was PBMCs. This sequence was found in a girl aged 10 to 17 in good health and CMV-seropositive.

The CDR3 loop reads CAWSARLGRANEQFF. DNA sequence: TGTGCCTGGAGTGCCCGACTAGGAAGGGCCAATGAGCAGTTCTTC. Recombination linked TRBV30 to TRBJ2-1; the D gene is possibly TRBD2, with 6 bases matching. Reading from cysteine to phenylalanine, the CDR3 counts 15 amino acids. CDR3 DNA only is kept here, 45 bases in frame from base 1. Relative to germline, V is 1 base shorter and J is 6 bases shorter, with 16 bases between their ends. The germline V gene (reference sequence) gives CDR1 as GTSNPN and CDR2 as SVGIG.